This T cell receptor (beta chain) emerged from a study of siplizumab effects on memory and regulatory T cells. J was trimmed by 8 bases and V by 9 bases; bases with no gene match: 7. Germline assignment: CDR1 LNHDA and CDR2 SQIVND (reference sequence). CDR3 size: 14 residues. A word on this clone: The antigen is undetermined.

General study results and limits: Unstimulated subsets accounted for the mapping of only a minor share of the clones that were alloreactive. Major contributors to the alloresponse seemed to be naive T cells, which also appeared more diverse than memory cells. Suppressive function of proliferating Tregs from siplizumab cultures was not confirmed.

Assaying covered some 10^5 TCR templates per sample. Only in-frame clones appear in the TCRdb table, and some are missing; sequencing was by immunoSEQ multiplex PCR. The sample consists of roughly 68,000 clones, over 65% of them appearing once. The receptor was derived from a human donor in good health. The sample was memory CD4+ T cells sorted from blood. The rearrangement joins TRBV19 to TRBJ2-4; 13 bases line up with TRBD2. The CDR3 DNA follows: TGTGCCAGCAGGACTAGCGGGGGTCGGGACATTCAGTACTTC. Translated, it gives CASRTSGGRDIQYF.